These T cell receptor beta chains were read from a single sample in a study of blood T cell repertoires in COVID-19. The repertoire was sequenced with immunoSEQ multiplex PCR; TCRdb's copy has only in-frame clones and lacks some. This table has 200,000 to 300,000 clones, 65% to 90% appearing once. The sequenced material came from peripheral blood. These receptors were taken from a man aged 50-59 years with COVID-19, enrolled during active disease. The CDR3 runs from the conserved cysteine through the conserved F or W. Fields, in order: clone size, J gene, CDR3 length, V gene, D gene, CDR3 DNA, CDR3 protein. The D gene is left open where the match is weak. The size field is filled for only some rows; it gives once, few, many or a size class.

NA	TRBJ2-7	14	TRBV6-5	TRBD2	TGTGCCAGCAGTCGGGAGGGCGGTTCCTACGAGCAGTACTTC	CASSREGGSYEQYF
few	TRBJ2-7	14	TRBV5-4	NA	TGTGCCAGCAGCTTGGACTCAGGGTCCTACGAGCAGTACTTC	CASSLDSGSYEQYF
once	TRBJ1-1	17	TRBV3-1/TRBV3-2	NA	TGTGCCAGCAGCCACCAAACGTCGGGCAGGGTGAACACTGAAGCTTTCTTT	CASSHQTSGRVNTEAFF
NA	TRBJ2-2	15	TRBV18	NA	TGTGCCAGCTCACCAACCGGGAAGAACACCGGGGAGCTGTTTTTT	CASSPTGKNTGELFF
NA	TRBJ2-7	15	TRBV5-1	TRBD1	TGCGCCAGCAGCCCCGGGACAGGAAGAGCCTACGAGCAGTACTTC	CASSPGTGRAYEQYF
NA	TRBJ1-1	13	TRBV6-5	NA	TGTGCCAGCAGGCAGGCGCCGGACACTGAAGCTTTCTTT	CASRQAPDTEAFF
NA	TRBJ1-2	17	TRBV24-1	NA	TGTGCCACCAGTGATTCGCGCAGGGCTACGAAATCCTATGGCTACACCTTC	CATSDSRRATKSYGYTF
NA	TRBJ2-1	15	TRBV15	NA	TGTGCCACCAGCAAACCGGACAGAAAGTACAATGAGCAGTTCTTC	CATSKPDRKYNEQFF
NA	TRBJ2-5	15	TRBV4-1	NA	TGCGCCAGCAGCCAACAGGGTAGCGGATCAGAGACCCAGTACTTC	CASSQQGSGSETQYF
few	TRBJ2-1	11	TRBV29-1	NA	TGCAGCGTTGTAATCTACAATGAGCAGTTCTTC	CSVVIYNEQFF
NA	TRBJ2-3	19	TRBV4-2	TRBD2	TGTGCCAGCAGCCCCGTCCCGGGACTAGCGGGGGGGCGACCAGATACGCAGTATTTT	CASSPVPGLAGGRPDTQYF
NA	TRBJ2-3	15	TRBV11-2	TRBD1	TGTGCCAGCAGCTCACCGGGACAGGGCACAGATACGCAGTATTTT	CASSSPGQGTDTQYF
NA	TRBJ2-5	16	TRBV3-1/TRBV3-2	TRBD2	TGTGCCAGCAGCCAAGACACTAGCGGGGGCGGAGAGACCCAGTACTTC	CASSQDTSGGGETQYF
NA	TRBJ2-6	15	TRBV6-5	NA	TGTGCCAGCAGCCTCCCGGGGACTGGGGCCAACGTCCTGACTTTC	CASSLPGTGANVLTF
NA	TRBJ2-3	16	TRBV13	TRBD2	TGTGCCAGCAGCCGGACTAGCGGGACTAGCACAGATACGCAGTATTTT	CASSRTSGTSTDTQYF
NA	TRBJ1-4	14	TRBV5-4	NA	TGTGCCAGCAGCTCCCGGGGGGGTGATGAAAAACTGTTTTTT	CASSSRGGDEKLFF
NA	TRBJ1-2	18	TRBV4-3	NA	TGCGCCAGCAGCCAAGACACCGGGACAATCTTCCTTAACTATGGCTACACCTTC	CASSQDTGTIFLNYGYTF
NA	TRBJ2-7	15	TRBV11-2	TRBD1	TGTGCCAGCAGCTTAGTTGGACAGGGGTTCTACGAGCAGTACTTC	CASSLVGQGFYEQYF
NA	TRBJ1-1	13	TRBV3-1/TRBV3-2	NA	TGTGCCAGCAGCCAGGGCGGGAGCACTGAAGCTTTCTTT	CASSQGGSTEAFF
NA	TRBJ1-2	13	TRBV4-1	NA	TGCGCCAGCAGCCAAGGACAAAACTATGGCTACACCTTC	CASSQGQNYGYTF
once	TRBJ2-5	15	TRBV5-5	NA	TGTGCCAGCAGCTTGCCTCTGGGGGCATCCCGGACCCAGTACTTC	CASSLPLGASRTQYF
once	TRBJ2-1	14	TRBV19	NA	TGTGCCAGTAGCAGTTCAGGGCAGTGGGGTGAGCAGTTCTTC	CASSSSGQWGEQFF
few	TRBJ1-2	14	TRBV7-3	TRBD1	TGTGCCAGCAGCCAGGGACAGGATAAAGGTGGCTACACCTTC	CASSQGQDKGGYTF
NA	TRBJ1-4	13	TRBV2	NA	TGTGCCAGCGGGGTGGAGGGCCATGAAAAACTGTTTTTT	CASGVEGHEKLFF
NA	TRBJ2-2	13	TRBV19	NA	TGTGCCAGTAGTATAGCCCCGGGTGGGGAGCTGTTTTTT	CASSIAPGGELFF
NA	TRBJ2-7	15	TRBV28	TRBD1	TGTGCCAGCACCCCTGGAGGGACAGGGTCCTACGAGCAGTACTTC	CASTPGGTGSYEQYF
NA	TRBJ1-3	15	TRBV2	NA	TGTGCCAGCAGCGACAGCCTTGGCAGTGGAAACACCATATATTTT	CASSDSLGSGNTIYF
NA	TRBJ2-7	14	TRBV27	TRBD1	TGTGCCAGCAGTTACCGGGACAGGGGGGCCGAGCAGTACTTC	CASSYRDRGAEQYF
NA	TRBJ1-3	16	TRBV9	TRBD1	TGTGCCAGCAGCGTTACAGGGGGCGGAAGAGTAAACACCATATATTTT	CASSVTGGGRVNTIYF
NA	TRBJ1-4	15	TRBV27	TRBD1	TGTGCCAGCAGTAACCGACAGGGGGTTTGGGAAAAACTGTTTTTT	CASSNRQGVWEKLFF
NA	TRBJ2-3	14	TRBV3-1/TRBV3-2	TRBD1	TGTGCCAGCAGCCAAACAGGGGAGTCAGATACGCAGTATTTT	CASSQTGESDTQYF
NA	TRBJ1-1	13	TRBV3-1/TRBV3-2	NA	TGTGCCAGCAGCAGGGGGGGGTTGGCTGAAGCTTTCTTT	CASSRGGLAEAFF
NA	TRBJ1-1	13	TRBV6-4	NA	TGTGCCAGCAGTGTGAGGGCGAACACTGAAGCTTTCTTT	CASSVRANTEAFF
NA	TRBJ2-5	15	TRBV5-4	NA	TGTGCCAGCAGCTTGGGTGGGGGGGCTGGTGAGACCCAGTACTTC	CASSLGGGAGETQYF
NA	TRBJ2-7	14	TRBV6-6	NA	TGTGCCAGCAGTTACGCTGGGAGGAACTACGAGCAGTACTTC	CASSYAGRNYEQYF
NA	TRBJ1-6	18	TRBV7-8	TRBD1	TGTGCCAGCAGCTTAGTGAGGGTCGGGGGACAGTATAATTCACCCCTCCACTTT	CASSLVRVGGQYNSPLHF
NA	TRBJ1-4	15	TRBV27	TRBD1	TGTGCCAGCACGAGGACAGGGGTGGCTAATGAAAAACTGTTTTTT	CASTRTGVANEKLFF
once	TRBJ1-2	15	TRBV4-3	NA	TGCGCCAGCAGCCAAGATCAGTTATCCTTCTATGGCTACACCTTC	CASSQDQLSFYGYTF
NA	TRBJ2-2	16	TRBV20-1	TRBD2	TGCAGTGCTAGTGGGACTAGCACCGTGGGGGGCGGGGAGCTGTTTTTT	CSASGTSTVGGGELFF
few	TRBJ1-2	13	TRBV5-1	NA	TGCGCCAGCAGCTTGCAAGATACATATGGCTACACCTTC	CASSLQDTYGYTF
NA	TRBJ1-1	15	TRBV5-1	NA	TGCGCCAGCAGCTTGGACGGCAGGGGTTACACTGAAGCTTTCTTT	CASSLDGRGYTEAFF
NA	TRBJ2-2	15	TRBV29-1	TRBD2	TGCAGCGTTGACTTCGGTGGGGGGGGCACCGGGGAGCTGTTTTTT	CSVDFGGGGTGELFF
NA	TRBJ2-7	16	TRBV3-1/TRBV3-2	TRBD1	TGTGCCAGCAGCCAAGGGACAGGGGAGGGGTCCTACGAGCAGTACTTC	CASSQGTGEGSYEQYF
NA	TRBJ2-5	13	TRBV30	NA	TGTGCCTGGAGTCGCGAAATACAAGAGACCCAGTACTTC	CAWSREIQETQYF
NA	TRBJ2-7	13	TRBV6-6	TRBD1	TGTGCCAGCCCCCGGGACAGGGGCGCCGAGCAGTACTTC	CASPRDRGAEQYF
NA	TRBJ1-2	17	TRBV5-1	TRBD1	TGCGCCAGCAGCACGGGACAGGGTATCGCATTGGACTATGGCTACACCTTC	CASSTGQGIALDYGYTF